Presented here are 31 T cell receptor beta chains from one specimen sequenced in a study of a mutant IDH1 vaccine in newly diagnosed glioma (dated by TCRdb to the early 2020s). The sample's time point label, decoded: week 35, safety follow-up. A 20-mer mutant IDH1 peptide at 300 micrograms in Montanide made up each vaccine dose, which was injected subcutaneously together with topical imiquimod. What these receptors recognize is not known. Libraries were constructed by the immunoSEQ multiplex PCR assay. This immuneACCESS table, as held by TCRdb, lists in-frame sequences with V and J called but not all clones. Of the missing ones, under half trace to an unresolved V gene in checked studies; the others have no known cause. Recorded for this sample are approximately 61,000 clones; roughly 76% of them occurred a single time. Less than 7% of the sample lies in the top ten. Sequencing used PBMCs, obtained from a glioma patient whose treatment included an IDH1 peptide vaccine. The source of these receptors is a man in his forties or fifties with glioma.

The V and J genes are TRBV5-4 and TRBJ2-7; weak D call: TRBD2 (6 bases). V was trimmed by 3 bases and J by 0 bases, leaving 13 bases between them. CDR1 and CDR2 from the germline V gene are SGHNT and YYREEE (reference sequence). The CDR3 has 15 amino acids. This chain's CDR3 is CASSSTRGLSYEQYF. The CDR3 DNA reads TGTGCCAGCAGCTCGACGCGGGGTCTCTCCTACGAGCAGTACTTC.

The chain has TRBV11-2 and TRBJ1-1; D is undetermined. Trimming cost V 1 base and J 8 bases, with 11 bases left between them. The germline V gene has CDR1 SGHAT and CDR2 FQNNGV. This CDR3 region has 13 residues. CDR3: CASSLALGREAFF. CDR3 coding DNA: TGTGCCAGCAGCTTAGCTTTGGGCAGGGAAGCTTTCTTT.

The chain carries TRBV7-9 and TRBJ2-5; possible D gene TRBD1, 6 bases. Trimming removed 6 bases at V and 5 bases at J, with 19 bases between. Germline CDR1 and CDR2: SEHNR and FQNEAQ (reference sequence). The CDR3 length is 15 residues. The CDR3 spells CASRAVGAVEETQYF. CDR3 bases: TGTGCCAGCAGGGCGGTGGGGGCGGTTGAGGAGACCCAGTACTTC.

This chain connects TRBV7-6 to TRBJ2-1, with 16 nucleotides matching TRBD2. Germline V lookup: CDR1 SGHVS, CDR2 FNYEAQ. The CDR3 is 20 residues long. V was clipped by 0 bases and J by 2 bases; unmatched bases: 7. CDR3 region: CASSLASRGTSGRAYNEQFF. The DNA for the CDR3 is TGTGCCAGCAGCTTAGCCAGCCGGGGGACTAGCGGGAGGGCCTACAATGAGCAGTTCTTC. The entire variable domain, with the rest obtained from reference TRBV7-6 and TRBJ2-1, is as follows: GAGVSQSPRYKVTKRGQDVALRCDPISGHVSLYWYRQALGQGPEFLTYFNYEAQQDKSGLPNDRFSAERPEGSISTLTIQRTEQRDSAMYRCASSLASRGTSGRAYNEQFFGPGTRLTVL.

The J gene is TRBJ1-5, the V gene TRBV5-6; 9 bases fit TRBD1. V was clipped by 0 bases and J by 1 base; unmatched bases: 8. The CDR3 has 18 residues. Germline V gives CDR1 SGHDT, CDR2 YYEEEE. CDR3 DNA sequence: TGTGCCAGCAGCTTGGCCAAGGGACAGGGCTGGAGCAATCAGCCCCAGCATTTT. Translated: CASSLAKGQGWSNQPQHF.

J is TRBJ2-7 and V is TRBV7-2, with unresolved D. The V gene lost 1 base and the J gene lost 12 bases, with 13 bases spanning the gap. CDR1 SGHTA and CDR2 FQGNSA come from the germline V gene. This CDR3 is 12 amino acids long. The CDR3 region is CASSLGSYLVYF. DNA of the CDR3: TGTGCCAGCAGCTTAGGGAGTTACCTAGTGTACTTC.

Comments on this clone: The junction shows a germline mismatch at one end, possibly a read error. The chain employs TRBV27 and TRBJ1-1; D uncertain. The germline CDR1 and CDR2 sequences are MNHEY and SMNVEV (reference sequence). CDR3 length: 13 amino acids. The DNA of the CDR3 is TGTGCCAGCAGTTTCATCTCCCTCTACCCCAAAATCTTT. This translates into CASSFISLYPKIF.

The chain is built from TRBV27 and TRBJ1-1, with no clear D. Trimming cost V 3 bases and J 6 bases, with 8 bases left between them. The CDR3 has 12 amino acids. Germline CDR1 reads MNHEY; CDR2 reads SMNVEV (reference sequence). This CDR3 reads CASSFLGSEAFF. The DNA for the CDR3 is TGTGCCAGCAGTTTTTTAGGGTCTGAAGCTTTCTTT.

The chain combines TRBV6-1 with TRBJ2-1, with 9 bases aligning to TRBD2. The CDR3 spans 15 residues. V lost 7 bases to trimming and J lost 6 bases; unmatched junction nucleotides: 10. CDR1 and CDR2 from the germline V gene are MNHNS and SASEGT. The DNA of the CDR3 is TGTGCCAGCACGGTCCGGCTAGCGGGGTCCAATGAGCAGTTCTTC. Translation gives CASTVRLAGSNEQFF.

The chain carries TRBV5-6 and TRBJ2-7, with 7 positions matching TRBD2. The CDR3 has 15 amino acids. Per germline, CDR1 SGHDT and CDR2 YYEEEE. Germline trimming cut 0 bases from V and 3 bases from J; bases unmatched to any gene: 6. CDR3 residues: CASSLAGGSNYEQYF. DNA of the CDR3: TGTGCCAGCAGCTTGGCGGGGGGATCCAACTACGAGCAGTACTTC.

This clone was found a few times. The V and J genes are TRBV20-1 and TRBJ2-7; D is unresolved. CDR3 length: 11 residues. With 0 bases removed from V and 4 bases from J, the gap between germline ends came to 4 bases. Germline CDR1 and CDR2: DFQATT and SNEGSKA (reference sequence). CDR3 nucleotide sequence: TGCAGTGCTAGAGAGCGGTACGAGCAGTACTTC. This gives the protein CSARERYEQYF.

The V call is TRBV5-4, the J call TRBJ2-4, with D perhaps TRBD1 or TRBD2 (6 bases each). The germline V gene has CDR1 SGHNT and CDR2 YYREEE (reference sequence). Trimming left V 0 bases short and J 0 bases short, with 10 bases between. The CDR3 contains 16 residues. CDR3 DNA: TGTGCCAGCAGCTTGGGGGGGGCTACAGCCAAAAACATTCAGTACTTC. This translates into CASSLGGATAKNIQYF. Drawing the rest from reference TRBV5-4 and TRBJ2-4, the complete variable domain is ETGVTQSPTHLIKTRGQQVTLRCSSQSGHNTVSWYQQALGQGPQFIFQYYREEENGRGNFPPRFSGLQFPNYSSELNVNALELDDSALYLCASSLGGATAKNIQYFGAGTRLSVL.

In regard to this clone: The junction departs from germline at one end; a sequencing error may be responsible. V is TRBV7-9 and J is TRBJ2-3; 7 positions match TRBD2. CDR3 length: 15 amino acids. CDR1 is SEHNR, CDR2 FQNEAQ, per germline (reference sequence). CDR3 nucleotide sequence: TGTGCCAGCAGCCTAGCGGAACAACTCACAGATACGCAGTATTTT. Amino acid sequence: CASSLAEQLTDTQYF.

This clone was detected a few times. CDR3: CASSQVLGNEQYF. The CDR3 DNA follows: TGCGCCAGCAGCCAAGTCTTAGGTAACGAGCAGTACTTC. The gene calls are TRBV4-3 and TRBJ2-7; D not resolved. Germline CDR1 is LGHNA and CDR2 is YSLEER. V lost 1 base and J lost 5, with 9 bases in between. CDR3 length: 13 residues.

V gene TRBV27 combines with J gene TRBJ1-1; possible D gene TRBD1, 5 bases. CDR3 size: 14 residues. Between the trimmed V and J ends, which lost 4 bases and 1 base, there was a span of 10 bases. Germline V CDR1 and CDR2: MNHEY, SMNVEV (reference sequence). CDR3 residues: CASSSDSWNTEAFF. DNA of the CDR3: TGTGCCAGCAGTTCTGACAGCTGGAACACTGAAGCTTTCTTT.

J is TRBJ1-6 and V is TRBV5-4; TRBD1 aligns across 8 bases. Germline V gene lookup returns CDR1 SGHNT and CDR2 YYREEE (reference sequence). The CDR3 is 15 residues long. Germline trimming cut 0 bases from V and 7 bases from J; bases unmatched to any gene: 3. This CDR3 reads CASSLGTGRNSPLHF. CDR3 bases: TGTGCCAGCAGCTTGGGGACAGGGAGGAATTCACCCCTCCACTTT.

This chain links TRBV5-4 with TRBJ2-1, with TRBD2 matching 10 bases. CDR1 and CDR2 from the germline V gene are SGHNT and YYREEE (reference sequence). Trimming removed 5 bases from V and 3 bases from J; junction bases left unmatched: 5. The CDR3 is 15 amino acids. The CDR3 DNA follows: TGTGCCAGCAGTTCGACTAGCGGGCGCTACAATGAGCAGTTCTTC. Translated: CASSSTSGRYNEQFF.

The CDR3 bases are TGCGCCAGCAGCACCATAGCGGGAGGGGGCACAGATACGCAGTATTTT. This codes for CASSTIAGGGTDTQYF. V is TRBV5-1 and J is TRBJ2-3; 11 bases map to TRBD2. This CDR3 has 16 amino acids. After removal of 4 bases from V and 1 base from J, the junction contained 5 bases not matched to a gene. Looked up from germline, CDR1 is SGHRS and CDR2 is YFSETQ.

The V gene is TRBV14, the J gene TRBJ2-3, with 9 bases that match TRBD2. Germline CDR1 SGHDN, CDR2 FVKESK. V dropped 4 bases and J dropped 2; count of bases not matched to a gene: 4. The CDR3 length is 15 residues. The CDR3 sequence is CASSLVAGATDTQYF. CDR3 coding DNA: TGTGCCAGCAGCCTCGTAGCGGGGGCCACAGATACGCAGTATTTT.

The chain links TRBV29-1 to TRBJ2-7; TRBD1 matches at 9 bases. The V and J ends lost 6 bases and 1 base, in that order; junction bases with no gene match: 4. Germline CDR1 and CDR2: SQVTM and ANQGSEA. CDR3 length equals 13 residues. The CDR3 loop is CSVWTGASYEQYF. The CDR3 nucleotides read TGCAGCGTGTGGACAGGGGCGTCCTACGAGCAGTACTTC.

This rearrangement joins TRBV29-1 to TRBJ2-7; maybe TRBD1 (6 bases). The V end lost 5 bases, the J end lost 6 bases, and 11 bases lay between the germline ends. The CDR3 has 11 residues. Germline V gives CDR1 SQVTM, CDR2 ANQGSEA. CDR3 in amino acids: CSVLTGIEQYF. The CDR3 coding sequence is TGCAGCGTTCTTACAGGGATCGAGCAGTACTTC.

The CDR3 reads CASSTEPSGGHEQYF. CDR3 in DNA: TGTGCCAGCAGCACCGAGCCTAGCGGGGGCCACGAGCAGTACTTC. The J gene is TRBJ2-7, the V gene TRBV7-2; 10 bases align to TRBD2. With 5 bases clipped from V and 5 bases from J, the junction kept 9 bases outside the gene matches. The germline V gene encodes CDR1 SGHTA and CDR2 FQGNSA. This CDR3 has 15 residues.

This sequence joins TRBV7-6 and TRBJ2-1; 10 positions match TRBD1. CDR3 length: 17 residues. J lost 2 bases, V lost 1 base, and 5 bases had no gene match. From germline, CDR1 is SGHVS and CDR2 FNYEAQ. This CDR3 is CASSLVLGTGAYNEQFF. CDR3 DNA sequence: TGTGCCAGCAGCTTAGTCTTAGGGACAGGGGCCTACAATGAGCAGTTCTTC.

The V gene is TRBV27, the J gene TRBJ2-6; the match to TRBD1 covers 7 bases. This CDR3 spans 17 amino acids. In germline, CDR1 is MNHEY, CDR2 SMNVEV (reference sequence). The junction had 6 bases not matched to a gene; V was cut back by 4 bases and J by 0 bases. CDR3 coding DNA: TGTGCCAGCAGTTACCGACAGGGTCTCTCTGGGGCCAACGTCCTGACTTTC. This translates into CASSYRQGLSGANVLTF.

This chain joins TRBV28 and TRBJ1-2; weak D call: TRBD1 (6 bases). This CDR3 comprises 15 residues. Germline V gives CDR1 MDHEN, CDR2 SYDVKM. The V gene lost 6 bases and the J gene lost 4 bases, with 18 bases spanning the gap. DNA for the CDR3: TGTGCCAGCAGGGTACCGGGACACTTCGCCTATGGCTACACCTTC. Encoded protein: CASRVPGHFAYGYTF.

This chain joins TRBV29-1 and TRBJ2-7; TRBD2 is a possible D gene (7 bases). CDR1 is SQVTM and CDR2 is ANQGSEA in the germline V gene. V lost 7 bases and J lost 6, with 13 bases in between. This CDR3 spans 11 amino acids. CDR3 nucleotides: TGCAGCGCATGGGGGGGGCTCGAGCAGTACTTC. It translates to CSAWGGLEQYF.

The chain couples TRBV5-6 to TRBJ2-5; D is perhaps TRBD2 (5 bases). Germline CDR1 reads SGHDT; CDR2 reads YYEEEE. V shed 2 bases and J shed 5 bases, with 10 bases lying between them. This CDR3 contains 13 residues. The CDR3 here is CASSFGGRETQYF. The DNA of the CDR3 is TGTGCCAGCAGCTTTGGAGGCCGGGAGACCCAGTACTTC. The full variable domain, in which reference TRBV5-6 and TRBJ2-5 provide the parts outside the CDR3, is DAGVTQSPTHLIKTRGQQVTLRCSPKSGHDTVSWYQQALGQGPQFIFQYYEEEERQRGNFPDRFSGHQFPNYSSELNVNALLLGDSALYLCASSFGGRETQYFGPGTRLLVL.

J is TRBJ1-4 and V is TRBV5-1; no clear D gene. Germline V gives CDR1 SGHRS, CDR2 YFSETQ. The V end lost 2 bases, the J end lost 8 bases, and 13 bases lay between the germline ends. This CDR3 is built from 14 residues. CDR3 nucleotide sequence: TGCGCCAGCAGCTTAGGCTACACGGGGGAAAAACTGTTTTTT. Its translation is CASSLGYTGEKLFF.

The CDR3 sequence is CASSVGQGVVYEQYF. The CDR3 coding sequence is TGCGCCAGCAGCGTAGGACAGGGAGTTGTCTACGAGCAGTACTTC. The chain carries TRBV5-1 and TRBJ2-7, with 8 bases lining up with TRBD1. Trimming cost V 4 bases and J 3 bases; bases outside gene matches: 9. CDR3 length equals 15 residues. From germline, CDR1 is SGHRS and CDR2 YFSETQ.

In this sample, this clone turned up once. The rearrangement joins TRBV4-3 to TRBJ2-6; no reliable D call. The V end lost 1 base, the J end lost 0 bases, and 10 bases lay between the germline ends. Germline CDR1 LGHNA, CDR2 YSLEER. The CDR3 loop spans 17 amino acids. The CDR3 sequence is CASSQAVFSSGANVLTF. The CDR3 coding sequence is TGCGCCAGCAGCCAAGCGGTCTTTAGCTCTGGGGCCAACGTCCTGACTTTC.

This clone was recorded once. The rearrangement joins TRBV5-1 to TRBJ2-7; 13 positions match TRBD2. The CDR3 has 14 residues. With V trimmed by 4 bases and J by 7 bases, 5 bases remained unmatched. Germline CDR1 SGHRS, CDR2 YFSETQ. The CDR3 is CASSGGLAGNEQYF. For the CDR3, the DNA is TGCGCCAGCAGCGGGGGACTAGCGGGAAATGAGCAGTACTTC.